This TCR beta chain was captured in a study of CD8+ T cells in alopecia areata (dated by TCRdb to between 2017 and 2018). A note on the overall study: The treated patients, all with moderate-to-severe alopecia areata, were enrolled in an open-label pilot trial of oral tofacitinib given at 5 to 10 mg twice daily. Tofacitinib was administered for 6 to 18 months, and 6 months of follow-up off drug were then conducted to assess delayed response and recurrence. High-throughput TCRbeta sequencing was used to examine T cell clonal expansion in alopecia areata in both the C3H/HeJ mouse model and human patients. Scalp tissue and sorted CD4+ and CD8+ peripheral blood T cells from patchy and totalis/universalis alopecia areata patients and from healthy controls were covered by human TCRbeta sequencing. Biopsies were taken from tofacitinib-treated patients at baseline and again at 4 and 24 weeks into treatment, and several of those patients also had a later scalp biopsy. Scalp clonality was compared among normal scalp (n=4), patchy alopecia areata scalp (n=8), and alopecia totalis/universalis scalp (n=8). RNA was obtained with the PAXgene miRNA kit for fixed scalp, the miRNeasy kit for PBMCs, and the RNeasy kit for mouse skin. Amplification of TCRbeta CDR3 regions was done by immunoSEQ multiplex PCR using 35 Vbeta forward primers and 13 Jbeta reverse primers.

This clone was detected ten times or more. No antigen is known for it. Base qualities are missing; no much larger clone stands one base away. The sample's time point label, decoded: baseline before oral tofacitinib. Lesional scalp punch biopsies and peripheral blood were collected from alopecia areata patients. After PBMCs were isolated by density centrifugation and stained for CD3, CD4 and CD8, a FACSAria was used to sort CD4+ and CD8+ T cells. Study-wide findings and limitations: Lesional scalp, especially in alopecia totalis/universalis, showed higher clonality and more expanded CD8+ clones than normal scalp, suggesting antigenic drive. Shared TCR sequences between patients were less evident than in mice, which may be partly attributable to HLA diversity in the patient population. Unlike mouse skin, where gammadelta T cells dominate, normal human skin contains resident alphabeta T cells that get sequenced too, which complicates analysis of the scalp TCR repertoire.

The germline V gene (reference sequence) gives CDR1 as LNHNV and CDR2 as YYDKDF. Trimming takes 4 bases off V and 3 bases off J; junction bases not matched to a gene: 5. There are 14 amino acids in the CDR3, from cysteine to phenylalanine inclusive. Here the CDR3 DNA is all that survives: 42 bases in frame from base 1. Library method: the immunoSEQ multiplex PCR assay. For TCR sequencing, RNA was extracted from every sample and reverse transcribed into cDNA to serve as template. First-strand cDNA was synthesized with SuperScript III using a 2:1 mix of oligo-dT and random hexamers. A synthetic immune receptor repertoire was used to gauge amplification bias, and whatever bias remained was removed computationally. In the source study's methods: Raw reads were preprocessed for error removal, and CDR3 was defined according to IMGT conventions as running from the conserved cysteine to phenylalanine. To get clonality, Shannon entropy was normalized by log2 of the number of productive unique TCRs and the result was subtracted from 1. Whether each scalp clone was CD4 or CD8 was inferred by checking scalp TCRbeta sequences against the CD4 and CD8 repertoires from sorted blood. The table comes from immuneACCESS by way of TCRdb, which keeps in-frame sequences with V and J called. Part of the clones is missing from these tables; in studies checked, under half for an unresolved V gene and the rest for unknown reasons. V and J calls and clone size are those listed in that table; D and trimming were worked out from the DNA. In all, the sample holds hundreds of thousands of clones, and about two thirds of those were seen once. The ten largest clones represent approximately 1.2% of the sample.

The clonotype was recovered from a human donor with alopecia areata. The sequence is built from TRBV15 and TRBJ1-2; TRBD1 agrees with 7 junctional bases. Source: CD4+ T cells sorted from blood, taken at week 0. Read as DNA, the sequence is TGTGCCACCAGCAAACAGGGGTTCGACTATGGCTACACCTTC. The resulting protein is CATSKQGFDYGYTF.